This paragraph covers one TCR beta chain sequence. No antigen is known for it. Using immunoSEQ multiplex PCR, the repertoire was profiled, and TCRdb retains in-frame clones only, with some absent. The profile shows around 450,000 clones, about 85% of them singletons. The data were obtained in a study of shared clonotypes between healthy human individuals. Overall study findings and caveats: Investigators collected only blood, and repertoires in tissues likely differ.

The CDR3 consists of 12 residues. Trimming at V came to 6 bases and at J to 6 bases, leaving 1 base not matched to a gene. Germline-derived CDR1 and CDR2 are LNHDA and SQIVND (reference sequence). Donors comprised only Caucasian adults living in Nashville, Tennessee. This TCR was recovered from a woman aged 40 to 50 in good health. Some clones in this sample may be carry-over from other donors' samples. This sequence joins TRBV19 and TRBJ2-2, with 7 bases fitting TRBD2. The source material was PBMCs. The CDR3 sequence: CASRTSPGELFF. CDR3 coding DNA: TGTGCCAGTAGGACTAGCCCCGGGGAGCTGTTTTTT.